Listed below are T cell receptor beta chains from one sample, sequenced in a study of T cell responses to AZD1222 COVID-19 vaccine. Repertoires were generated with immunoSEQ multiplex PCR, while TCRdb's copy carries only in-frame clones and drops some. Counted here are some 87,000 clones, around 91% occurring once; the ten biggest clones make up roughly 5.5%. Specimen: peripheral blood, collected on day 0 of MenACWY control vaccination. The receptors originated from an adult in good health. Both conserved end residues are part of each CDR3. The order of the fields is J gene, V gene, clone size, D gene, CDR3 DNA, CDR3 protein. D genes are given only for firm matches. Only some rows state a clone size, as once, few, many or a class for expanded clones.

J gene: TRBJ1-3; V gene: TRBV12-3/TRBV12-4; clone size: few; D gene: .; CDR3 DNA: TGTGCCAGCACCTTCGTTAACACCATATATTTT; CDR3 protein: CASTFVNTIYF
J gene: TRBJ2-7; V gene: TRBV11-2; clone size: .; D gene: .; CDR3 DNA: TGTGCCAGCAGCTTAGAACCGGACAGCTACGAGCAGTACTTC; CDR3 protein: CASSLEPDSYEQYF
J gene: TRBJ1-5; V gene: TRBV3-1/TRBV3-2; clone size: .; D gene: TRBD1; CDR3 DNA: TGTGCCAGCAGCCAGAAAGCCGGGACAGGGGGGGGTTATAGCAATCAGCCCCAGCATTTT; CDR3 protein: CASSQKAGTGGGYSNQPQHF
J gene: TRBJ2-2; V gene: TRBV5-8; clone size: .; D gene: TRBD2; CDR3 DNA: TGTGCCAGCAGCAATGGGCTAGCGGGACGCCGGGAGCTGTTTTTT; CDR3 protein: CASSNGLAGRRELFF
J gene: TRBJ2-5; V gene: TRBV24-1; clone size: .; D gene: .; CDR3 DNA: TGTGCCACCAGTGATATGGGGTCGGGGGAGACCCAGTACTTC; CDR3 protein: CATSDMGSGETQYF
J gene: TRBJ2-7; V gene: TRBV7-9; clone size: .; D gene: TRBD1; CDR3 DNA: TGTGCCAGCAGCGCTGGGACAGGGAACGGCGAGCAGTACTTC; CDR3 protein: CASSAGTGNGEQYF
J gene: TRBJ1-2; V gene: TRBV3-1/TRBV3-2; clone size: .; D gene: TRBD1; CDR3 DNA: TGTGCCAGCAGCTCAGGGGGGGGCTACACCTTC; CDR3 protein: CASSSGGGYTF
J gene: TRBJ1-5; V gene: TRBV5-1; clone size: .; D gene: .; CDR3 DNA: TGCGCCAGCAGCTTCTCAGGGGCGAGCAATCAGCCCCAGCATTTT; CDR3 protein: CASSFSGASNQPQHF
J gene: TRBJ2-2; V gene: TRBV11-3; clone size: .; D gene: .; CDR3 DNA: TGTGCCAGCAGTAGGTCTAACACCGGGGAGCTGTTTTTT; CDR3 protein: CASSRSNTGELFF
J gene: TRBJ2-1; V gene: TRBV7-2; clone size: .; D gene: TRBD1; CDR3 DNA: TGTGCCAGCAGCCCCAGAGGGGGCGACCATGAGCAGTTCTTC; CDR3 protein: CASSPRGGDHEQFF
J gene: TRBJ1-4; V gene: TRBV7-9; clone size: .; D gene: TRBD1; CDR3 DNA: TGTGCCAGCAGCTGGGACAGGGGGAATGAAAAACTGTTTTTT; CDR3 protein: CASSWDRGNEKLFF
J gene: TRBJ2-7; V gene: TRBV28; clone size: .; D gene: .; CDR3 DNA: TGTGCCAGCGACGAAGGGGGACCTTCCTACGAGCAGTACTTC; CDR3 protein: CASDEGGPSYEQYF
J gene: TRBJ2-3; V gene: TRBV28; clone size: .; D gene: TRBD2; CDR3 DNA: TGTGCCAGCAGTGAACCGAGAGGGGCTAGCGGGGCCAATACGCAGTATTTT; CDR3 protein: CASSEPRGASGANTQYF
J gene: TRBJ1-1; V gene: TRBV7-3; clone size: .; D gene: .; CDR3 DNA: TGTGCCAGCAGCTCGGGCCCCGGGAACACTGAAGCTTTCTTT; CDR3 protein: CASSSGPGNTEAFF
J gene: TRBJ1-2; V gene: TRBV3-1/TRBV3-2; clone size: .; D gene: TRBD1; CDR3 DNA: TGTGCCAGCAGCCAAGATTTAGGGACAGTCCCTAGCTATGGCTACACCTTC; CDR3 protein: CASSQDLGTVPSYGYTF
J gene: TRBJ2-3; V gene: TRBV5-6; clone size: .; D gene: .; CDR3 DNA: TGTGCCAGCAGCTTGGAGCGGCGCACAGATACGCAGTATTTT; CDR3 protein: CASSLERRTDTQYF
J gene: TRBJ2-5; V gene: TRBV14; clone size: .; D gene: .; CDR3 DNA: TGTGCCAGCAGCCAAGATTCGGAGACCCAGTACTTC; CDR3 protein: CASSQDSETQYF
J gene: TRBJ2-2; V gene: TRBV19; clone size: .; D gene: .; CDR3 DNA: TGTGCCAGTACCCATCCACTAGCTAGCACCGGGGAGCTGTTTTTT; CDR3 protein: CASTHPLASTGELFF
J gene: TRBJ2-4; V gene: TRBV7-2; clone size: .; D gene: .; CDR3 DNA: TGTGCCAGCAGCGGGGATCTAAACATTCAGTACTTC; CDR3 protein: CASSGDLNIQYF
J gene: TRBJ2-2; V gene: TRBV4-2; clone size: .; D gene: .; CDR3 DNA: TGTGCCAGCAGCCAAGTTGTAGGGAACACCGGGGAGCTGTTTTTT; CDR3 protein: CASSQVVGNTGELFF
J gene: TRBJ2-7; V gene: TRBV6-5; clone size: .; D gene: TRBD2; CDR3 DNA: TGTGCCAGCAGTTATAGCGGGAGTGGAGACGAGCAGTACTTC; CDR3 protein: CASSYSGSGDEQYF
J gene: TRBJ1-4; V gene: TRBV7-2; clone size: .; D gene: .; CDR3 DNA: TGTGCCAGCAGCCCCCGTCCGGGCATTAATGAAAAACTGTTTTTT; CDR3 protein: CASSPRPGINEKLFF
J gene: TRBJ1-2; V gene: TRBV6-5; clone size: .; D gene: .; CDR3 DNA: TGTGCCAGCAGTTACGGGGGGATCGGGAAGAACACCTTC; CDR3 protein: CASSYGGIGKNTF
J gene: TRBJ1-6; V gene: TRBV6-4; clone size: .; D gene: .; CDR3 DNA: TGTGCCAGCAGTGATTCCGGGACGGGGTTTTATTCACCCCTCCACTTT; CDR3 protein: CASSDSGTGFYSPLHF
J gene: TRBJ1-1; V gene: TRBV29-1; clone size: .; D gene: .; CDR3 DNA: TGCAGCGTGGACACCCTCGGAGCTTTCTTT; CDR3 protein: CSVDTLGAFF
J gene: TRBJ1-2; V gene: TRBV19; clone size: .; D gene: .; CDR3 DNA: TGTGCCAGTAGCCCGACAGCAGCTAACTATGGCTACACCTTC; CDR3 protein: CASSPTAANYGYTF
J gene: TRBJ1-6; V gene: TRBV5-1; clone size: .; D gene: TRBD1; CDR3 DNA: TGCGCCAGCAGATTGACAGGGCCCGATAATTCACCCCTCCACTTT; CDR3 protein: CASRLTGPDNSPLHF
J gene: TRBJ1-1; V gene: TRBV6-5; clone size: .; D gene: .; CDR3 DNA: TGTGCCAGCAGTTTTCAACCGGCTGAAGCTTTCTTT; CDR3 protein: CASSFQPAEAFF
J gene: TRBJ1-1; V gene: TRBV6-5; clone size: .; D gene: .; CDR3 DNA: TGTGCCAGCAGTTCCCCCTCCGGGTGGAACACTGAAGCTTTCTTT; CDR3 protein: CASSSPSGWNTEAFF
J gene: TRBJ2-7; V gene: TRBV4-3; clone size: .; D gene: .; CDR3 DNA: TGCGCCGGCAGCCAAGATAAACTACCCTCCTACGAGCAGTACTTC; CDR3 protein: CAGSQDKLPSYEQYF
J gene: TRBJ2-3; V gene: TRBV2; clone size: .; D gene: TRBD2; CDR3 DNA: TGTGCCACCCCTCCTCGGGGCGGGAGGCTCGCAGATACGCAGTATTTT; CDR3 protein: CATPPRGGRLADTQYF
J gene: TRBJ1-6; V gene: TRBV2; clone size: .; D gene: TRBD1; CDR3 DNA: TGTGCCAGCAGTGAGCAGGGGGCGCGCGATTCACCCCTCCACTTT; CDR3 protein: CASSEQGARDSPLHF
J gene: TRBJ1-1; V gene: TRBV6-5; clone size: once; D gene: .; CDR3 DNA: TGTGCCAGCAACGAGGGCCACTATAACACTGAAGCTTTCTTT; CDR3 protein: CASNEGHYNTEAFF
J gene: TRBJ2-3; V gene: TRBV10-1; clone size: .; D gene: .; CDR3 DNA: TGCGCCAGCAGTTACGCACCGGCGGATACGCAGTATTTT; CDR3 protein: CASSYAPADTQYF
J gene: TRBJ2-3; V gene: TRBV5-6; clone size: .; D gene: .; CDR3 DNA: TGTGCCAGCACCAATTGGGGGACCTACACAGATACGCAGTATTTT; CDR3 protein: CASTNWGTYTDTQYF
J gene: TRBJ1-2; V gene: TRBV7-2; clone size: .; D gene: .; CDR3 DNA: TGTGCCAGCAGCTTAGGCCCGGGGGCTAACTATGGCTACACCTTC; CDR3 protein: CASSLGPGANYGYTF
J gene: TRBJ1-1; V gene: TRBV6-5; clone size: once; D gene: TRBD1; CDR3 DNA: TGTGCCAGCAGGATGACAGGGGCGACTGAAGCTTTCTTT; CDR3 protein: CASRMTGATEAFF
J gene: TRBJ1-1; V gene: TRBV7-9; clone size: .; D gene: .; CDR3 DNA: TGTGCCGGTATTCCCGGGGAGGTAACTGAAGCTTTCTTT; CDR3 protein: CAGIPGEVTEAFF
J gene: TRBJ1-6; V gene: TRBV11-2; clone size: .; D gene: TRBD1; CDR3 DNA: TGTGCCAGCAGTAGGGGGGACAGCTATAATTCACCCCTCCACTTT; CDR3 protein: CASSRGDSYNSPLHF
J gene: TRBJ1-5; V gene: TRBV5-1; clone size: .; D gene: .; CDR3 DNA: TGCGCCAGCAGCGTGGGTGGGGGGAATCAGCCCCAGCATTTT; CDR3 protein: CASSVGGGNQPQHF
J gene: TRBJ1-3; V gene: TRBV29-1; clone size: .; D gene: .; CDR3 DNA: TGCAGCGTAAATACCCTCTCTGGAAACACCATATATTTT; CDR3 protein: CSVNTLSGNTIYF
J gene: TRBJ1-2; V gene: TRBV11-2; clone size: .; D gene: TRBD1; CDR3 DNA: TGTGCCAGCAGCTTAGGACAACCTTACAGGGGTGGCTACACCTTC; CDR3 protein: CASSLGQPYRGGYTF
J gene: TRBJ2-7; V gene: TRBV19; clone size: .; D gene: TRBD1; CDR3 DNA: TGTGCCAGTAGTATACAGGGGGATCCCTACGAGCAGTACTTC; CDR3 protein: CASSIQGDPYEQYF
J gene: TRBJ1-4; V gene: TRBV2; clone size: .; D gene: TRBD1; CDR3 DNA: TGTGCCAGCGCGGACAGGAGGAGTGAAAAACTGTTTTTT; CDR3 protein: CASADRRSEKLFF
J gene: TRBJ1-3; V gene: TRBV11-2; clone size: .; D gene: .; CDR3 DNA: TGTGCCAGCAGCCGGGGGAGCTCTGGAAACACCATATATTTT; CDR3 protein: CASSRGSSGNTIYF
J gene: TRBJ1-2; V gene: TRBV24-1; clone size: .; D gene: .; CDR3 DNA: TGTGCCACCAGTGGGAGGGGGAGTGACTATGGCTACACCTTC; CDR3 protein: CATSGRGSDYGYTF
J gene: TRBJ2-7; V gene: TRBV5-1; clone size: once; D gene: TRBD1; CDR3 DNA: TGCGCCAGCATGAGACAGGGGGTGGACGAGCAGTACTTC; CDR3 protein: CASMRQGVDEQYF
J gene: TRBJ2-7; V gene: TRBV2; clone size: .; D gene: .; CDR3 DNA: TGTGCCAGCAGTGACAGGGCCCCCCGCTACGAGCAGTACTTC; CDR3 protein: CASSDRAPRYEQYF
J gene: TRBJ2-7; V gene: TRBV28; clone size: .; D gene: .; CDR3 DNA: TGTGCCAGCAGACCTGGGGGAGGGGGCGGCGAGCAGTACTTC; CDR3 protein: CASRPGGGGGEQYF
J gene: TRBJ1-2; V gene: TRBV27; clone size: .; D gene: .; CDR3 DNA: TGTGCCAGCAGTCAACCCGGGACCTCATCAGGAGGCTACACCTTC; CDR3 protein: CASSQPGTSSGGYTF
J gene: TRBJ1-1; V gene: TRBV18; clone size: .; D gene: .; CDR3 DNA: TGTGCCAGCTCAGGAACGATCGGGGGGACTGAAGCTTTCTTT; CDR3 protein: CASSGTIGGTEAFF
J gene: TRBJ1-2; V gene: TRBV7-2; clone size: .; D gene: TRBD1; CDR3 DNA: TGTGCCAGCAGCTTAGGGACAGGGGGCCGGGGTGGCTACACCTTC; CDR3 protein: CASSLGTGGRGGYTF
J gene: TRBJ1-4; V gene: TRBV28; clone size: .; D gene: TRBD1; CDR3 DNA: TGTGCCAGCAGTTTTTCGACAGGGGGTAATGAAAAACTGTTTTTT; CDR3 protein: CASSFSTGGNEKLFF
J gene: TRBJ2-7; V gene: TRBV5-1; clone size: .; D gene: .; CDR3 DNA: TGCGCCAGCAGCCCAGACGCGGCCCACGAGCAGTACTTC; CDR3 protein: CASSPDAAHEQYF
J gene: TRBJ2-2; V gene: TRBV10-3; clone size: .; D gene: .; CDR3 DNA: TGTGCCATCAGTGAGGCATACGCGGAGAACACCGGGGAGCTGTTTTTT; CDR3 protein: CAISEAYAENTGELFF
J gene: TRBJ2-7; V gene: TRBV6-2/TRBV6-3; clone size: .; D gene: .; CDR3 DNA: TGTGCCAGCAGTACTGTTACTGACAACACCTACGAGCAGTACTTC; CDR3 protein: CASSTVTDNTYEQYF
J gene: TRBJ2-3; V gene: TRBV5-5; clone size: .; D gene: TRBD1; CDR3 DNA: TGTGCCAGCAGCTTATCCCGGGACAGGGTTTCAGATACGCAGTATTTT; CDR3 protein: CASSLSRDRVSDTQYF
J gene: TRBJ2-3; V gene: TRBV2; clone size: .; D gene: TRBD1; CDR3 DNA: TGTGCCAGCAGTGAAGCGGGGACAGGCACAGATACGCAGTATTTT; CDR3 protein: CASSEAGTGTDTQYF